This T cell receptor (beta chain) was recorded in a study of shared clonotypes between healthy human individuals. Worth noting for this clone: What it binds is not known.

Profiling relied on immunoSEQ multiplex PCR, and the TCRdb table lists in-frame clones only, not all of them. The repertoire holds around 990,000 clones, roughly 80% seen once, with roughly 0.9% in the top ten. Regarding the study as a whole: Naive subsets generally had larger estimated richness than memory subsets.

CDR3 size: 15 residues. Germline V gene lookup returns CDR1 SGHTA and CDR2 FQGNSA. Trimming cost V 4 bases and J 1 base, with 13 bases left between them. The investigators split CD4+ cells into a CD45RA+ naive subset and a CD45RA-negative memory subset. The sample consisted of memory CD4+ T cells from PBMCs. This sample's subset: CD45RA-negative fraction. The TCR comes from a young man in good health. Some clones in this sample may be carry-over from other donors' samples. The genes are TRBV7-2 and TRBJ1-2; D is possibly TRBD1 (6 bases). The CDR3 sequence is CASSSGLGGNYGYTF. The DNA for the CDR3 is TGTGCCAGCAGCTCAGGGTTAGGGGGTAACTATGGCTACACCTTC. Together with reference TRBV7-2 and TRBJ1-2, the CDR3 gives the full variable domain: GAGVSQSPSNKVTEKGKDVELRCDPISGHTALYWYRQSLGQGLEFLIYFQGNSAPDKSGLPSDRFSAERTGGSVSTLTIQRTQQEDSAVYLCASSSGLGGNYGYTFGSGTRLTVV.